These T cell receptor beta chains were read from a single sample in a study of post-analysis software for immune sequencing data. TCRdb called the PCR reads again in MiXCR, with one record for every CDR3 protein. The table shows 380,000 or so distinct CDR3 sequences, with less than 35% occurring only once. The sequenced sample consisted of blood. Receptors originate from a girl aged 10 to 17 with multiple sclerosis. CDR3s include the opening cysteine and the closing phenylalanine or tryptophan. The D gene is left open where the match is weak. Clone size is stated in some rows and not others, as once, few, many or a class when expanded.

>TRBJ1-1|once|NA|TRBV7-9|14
TGTGCCAGCAGAACGGGACGGGAGAACACTGAAGCTTTCTTT
CASRTGRENTEAFF
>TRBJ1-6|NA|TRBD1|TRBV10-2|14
TGCGCCAGCAGTGACCGACAGGGAAGGTCACCCCTCCACTTT
CASSDRQGRSPLHF
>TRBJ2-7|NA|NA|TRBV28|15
TGTGCCAGCGGGGCGGGCGGGATCCAACTCTACGAGCAGTACTTC
CASGAGGIQLYEQYF
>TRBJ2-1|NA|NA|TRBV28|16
TGTGCCAGCAGTTTAAGGGAACAACCTCTGAACAATGAGCAGTTCTTC
CASSLREQPLNNEQFF
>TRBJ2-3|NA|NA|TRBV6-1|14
TGTGCCAGCAGTACTGGGTGGAGCACAGATACGCAGTATTTT
CASSTGWSTDTQYF
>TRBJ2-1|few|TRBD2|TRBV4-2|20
TGTGCCAGCAGCCCCCAGGGACTAGCGGGGGTTTATAGCTCCTACAATGAGCAGTTCTTC
CASSPQGLAGVYSSYNEQFF
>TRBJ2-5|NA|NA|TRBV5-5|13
TGTGCCAGCAGCCCGGAGGGATGGGAGACCCAGTACTTC
CASSPEGWETQYF
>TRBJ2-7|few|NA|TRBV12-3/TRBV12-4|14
TGTGCCAGCAGTCCGCAGGGTATCTCCTACGAGCAGTACTTC
CASSPQGISYEQYF
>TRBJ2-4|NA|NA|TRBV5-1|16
TGCGCCAGCAGCTTGGCCGGACAGCCGCCCTACGACGGGCAGTACTTC
CASSLAGQPPYDGQYF
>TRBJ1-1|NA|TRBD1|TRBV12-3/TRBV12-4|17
TGTGCCAGCAGTTCCGGAGCAGGGGGCGCGAAGTACACTGAAGCTTTCTTT
CASSSGAGGAKYTEAFF
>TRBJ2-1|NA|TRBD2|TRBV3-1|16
TGTGCCAGCAGCCAAATAGCGGGGGCCGTATACAATGAGCAGTTCTTC
CASSQIAGAVYNEQFF
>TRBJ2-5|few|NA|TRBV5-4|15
TGTGCCAGCAGCAGGGACGCGGCGGTCCAAGAGACCCAGTACTTC
CASSRDAAVQETQYF
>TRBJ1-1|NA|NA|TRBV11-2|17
TGTGCCAGCAGCTTAGTGGCGGGGTTTTTTATGAACACTGAAGCTTTCTTT
CASSLVAGFFMNTEAFF
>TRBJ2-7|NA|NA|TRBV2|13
TGTGCCAGCAGTGAGCCAGAGCCCTACGAGCAGTACTTC
CASSEPEPYEQYF
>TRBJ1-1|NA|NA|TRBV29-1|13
TGCAGCGTTGCTACAGGGACGAACACTGAAGCTTTCTTT
CSVATGTNTEAFF
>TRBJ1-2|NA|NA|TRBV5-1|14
TGCGCCAGCAGCTTGGGACAGATTAACTATGGCTACACCTTC
CASSLGQINYGYTF
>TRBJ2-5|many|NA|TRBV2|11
TGTGCCAGCAGTGAACGGGAGACCCAGTACTTC
CASSERETQYF
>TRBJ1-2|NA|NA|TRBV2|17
TGTGCCAGCTACGCCTCCTTGATTGGCCCAACTAACTATGGCTACACCTTC
CASYASLIGPTNYGYTF
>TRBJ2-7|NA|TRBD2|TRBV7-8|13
TGTGCCAGCAGCTTAGAGCGGGAGTACGAGCAGTACTTC
CASSLEREYEQYF
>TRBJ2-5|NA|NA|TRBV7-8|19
TGTGCCAGCAGCCTAAGTATGGAGACACTTGTTCCGTCGCAAGAGACCCAGTACTTC
CASSLSMETLVPSQETQYF
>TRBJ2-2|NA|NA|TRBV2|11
TGTGCCAGCGGTATCACCGGGGAGCTGTTTTTT
CASGITGELFF
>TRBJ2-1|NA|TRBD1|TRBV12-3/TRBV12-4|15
TGTGCCAGCAGCCAAGGGACAGGGTCCTACAATGAGCAGTTCTTC
CASSQGTGSYNEQFF
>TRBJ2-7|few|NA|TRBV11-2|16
TGTGCCAGCAGCTTAGAGGGGGCAGGGAGTCTCTACGAGCAGTACTTC
CASSLEGAGSLYEQYF
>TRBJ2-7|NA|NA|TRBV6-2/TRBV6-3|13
TGTGCCAGCAGTGACCGTTTAGTCTACGAGCAGTACTTC
CASSDRLVYEQYF
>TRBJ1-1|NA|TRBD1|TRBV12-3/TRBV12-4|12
TGTGCCAGCAGTAAGGGGACAGGGAAGGCTTTCTTT
CASSKGTGKAFF
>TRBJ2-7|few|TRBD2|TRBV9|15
TGTGCCAGCAGCGTAGACGGACTAGCGTCGGCCGAGCAGTACTTC
CASSVDGLASAEQYF
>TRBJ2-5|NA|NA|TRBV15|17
TGTGCCACCAGCAGCAACATCCTGGGGGGTCCCCAAGAGACCCAGTACTTC
CATSSNILGGPQETQYF
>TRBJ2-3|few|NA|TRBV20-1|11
TGCAGTGGTGGTCAGGGAGATACGCAGTATTTT
CSGGQGDTQYF
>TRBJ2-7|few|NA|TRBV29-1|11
TGCAGCGTGACTAGGAACTACGAGCAGTACTTC
CSVTRNYEQYF
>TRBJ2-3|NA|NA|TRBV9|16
TGTGCCAGCAGCCCTGACTCTTCGACAGGTATGGATACGCAGTATTTT
CASSPDSSTGMDTQYF
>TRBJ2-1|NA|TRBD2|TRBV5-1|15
TGCGCCAGCAGCTCCGGGACTAGCGGAAACAATGAGCAGTTCTTC
CASSSGTSGNNEQFF
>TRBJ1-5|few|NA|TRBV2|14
TGTGCCAGCAAAGGACAGAATAGCAATCAGCCCCAGCATTTT
CASKGQNSNQPQHF
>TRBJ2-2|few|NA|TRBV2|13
TGTGCCAGCAGTGAAGAGTGGTCCGGGGAGCTGTTTTTT
CASSEEWSGELFF
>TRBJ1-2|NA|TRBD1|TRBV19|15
TGTGCCAGTAGAGCACCCGGGACAGGGTCTTATGGCTACACCTTC
CASRAPGTGSYGYTF
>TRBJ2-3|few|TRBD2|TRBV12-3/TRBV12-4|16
TGTGCCAGCAGTTCCCAGTCGCGGGAGTTCACAGATACGCAGTATTTT
CASSSQSREFTDTQYF
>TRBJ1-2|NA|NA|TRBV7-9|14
TGTGCCAGCAGCTTAGAGGGCAGGTCGGGAGGCTACACCTTC
CASSLEGRSGGYTF
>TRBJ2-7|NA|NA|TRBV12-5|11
TGTGCTAGTGGTTTCTCCGGAAAGCAGTACTTC
CASGFSGKQYF
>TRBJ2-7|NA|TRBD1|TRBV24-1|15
TGTGCCACCCCGGGGGAGTGGACAGGGCAAGGGGAGCAGTACTTC
CATPGEWTGQGEQYF
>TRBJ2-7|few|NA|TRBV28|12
TGTGCCAGCAGTTACAGGGCCTACGAGCAGTACTTC
CASSYRAYEQYF
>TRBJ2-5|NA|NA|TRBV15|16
TGTGCCGCCAGCAGAGACGGGACACTCTTCCAAGAGACCCAGTACTTC
CAASRDGTLFQETQYF
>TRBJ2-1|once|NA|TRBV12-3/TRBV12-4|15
TGTGCCAGCAGCCAAAGTGGGGGGCTTGGCCATGAGCAGTTCTTC
CASSQSGGLGHEQFF
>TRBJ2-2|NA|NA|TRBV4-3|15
TGCGCCAGCAGCCGAGGAACACTGAACACCGGGGAGCTGTTTTTT
CASSRGTLNTGELFF
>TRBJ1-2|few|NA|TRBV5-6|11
TGTGCCAGCAGCGTGGGGTATGGCTACACCTTC
CASSVGYGYTF
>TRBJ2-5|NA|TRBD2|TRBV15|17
TGTGCCACCAGCAGAGTGCCTAGCGGGGGGGCCAGAGAGACCCAGTACTTC
CATSRVPSGGARETQYF
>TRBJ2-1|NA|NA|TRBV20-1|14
TGCAGTGCTACCTTCGGGACAACGTACAATGAGCAGTTCTTC
CSATFGTTYNEQFF
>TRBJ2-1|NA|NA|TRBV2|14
TGTGCCAGCTCCAGCGGTTTGTATTACAATGAGCAGTTCTTC
CASSSGLYYNEQFF
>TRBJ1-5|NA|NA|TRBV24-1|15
TGTGCCACCAGTGATCCGCGGAGGGGTAATCAGCCCCAGCATTTT
CATSDPRRGNQPQHF
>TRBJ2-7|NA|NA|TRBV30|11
TGTGCCTGGAGTGGGTCGAGCGAGCAGTACTTC
CAWSGSSEQYF
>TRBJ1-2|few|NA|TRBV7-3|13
TGTGCCAGCAGCCAGGGTGCAGGGAATGGCTACACCTTC
CASSQGAGNGYTF
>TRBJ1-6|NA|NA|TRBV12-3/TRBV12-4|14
TGTGCCAGCAGTTTAACAGGGTCTAATTCACCCCTCCACTTT
CASSLTGSNSPLHF
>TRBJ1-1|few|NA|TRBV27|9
TGTGCCAGCCCTTTTGAAGCTTTCTTT
CASPFEAFF
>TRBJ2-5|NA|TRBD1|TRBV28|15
TGTGCCAGCGGACCTGCAGGGGGCCCCAAAGAGACCCAGTACTTC
CASGPAGGPKETQYF
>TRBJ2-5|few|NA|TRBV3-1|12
TGTGCCAGCAGCCAAGATCTGATCCCACAGTACTTC
CASSQDLIPQYF
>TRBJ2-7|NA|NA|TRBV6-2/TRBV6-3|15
TGTGCCAGCAGTTACTGGGGGGCCGGCTCCTACGAGCAGTACTTC
CASSYWGAGSYEQYF
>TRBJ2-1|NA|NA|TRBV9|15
TGTGCCAGCAGCGTAGGCTCTGATCCCTACAATGAGCAGTTCTTC
CASSVGSDPYNEQFF
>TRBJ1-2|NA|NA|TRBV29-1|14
TGCAGCGTTGAGGGACCGTCCACACTAAATGGCTACACCTTC
CSVEGPSTLNGYTF
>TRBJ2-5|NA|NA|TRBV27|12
TGTGCCAGCAGTCGCGCCGGGAATGAGCAGTACTTC
CASSRAGNEQYF
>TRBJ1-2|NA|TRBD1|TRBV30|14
TGTGCCTGGAGTGTCGCCCGGACAGGAGACGGCTACACCTTC
CAWSVARTGDGYTF
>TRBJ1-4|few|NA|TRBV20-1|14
TGCAGTGCTAGTAAAGGGAATCCTGATGAAAAACTGTTTTTT
CSASKGNPDEKLFF
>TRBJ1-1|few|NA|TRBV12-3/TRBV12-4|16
TGTGCCAGCTCCCCGGAGGGGGAGTCAGGGGACACTGAAGCTTTCTTT
CASSPEGESGDTEAFF